The 4 T cell receptor beta chains reported below all come from one sample, sequenced in a study of cytomegalovirus exposure and HLA in healthy donors. Clones were sequenced by immunoSEQ multiplex PCR, and TCRdb holds only the in-frame ones, with some missing. Of some 83,000 clones listed, nearly 95% are singletons. The sequenced sample was PBMCs. Receptors originate from a woman younger than 35 in good health and CMV-seronegative.

The chain couples TRBV2 to TRBJ2-7, with 15 bases aligning to TRBD2. The CDR3 consists of 14 residues. J gave up 4 bases and V 7 bases, and 2 bases lay outside the gene matches. Germline CDR1 reads SNHLY; CDR2 reads FYNNEI. The CDR3 coding sequence is TGTGCCAGCACGGGACTAGCGGGAGGATACGAGCAGTACTTC. It specifies CASTGLAGGYEQYF.

This chain connects TRBV6-1 to TRBJ2-3; 7 nucleotides agree with TRBD1. The ends lost 2 bases at V and 14 bases at J; junction bases unmatched: 10. This CDR3 comprises 13 residues. Germline V gene lookup returns CDR1 MNHNS and CDR2 SASEGT. The chain's CDR3 is CASSEQTGWGRYF. In DNA, the CDR3 is TGTGCCAGCAGTGAACAGACAGGGTGGGGCCGGTATTTT.

V gene TRBV28 combines with J gene TRBJ2-1, with TRBD2 matching over 12 bases. Germline CDR1 and CDR2: MDHEN and SYDVKM. Trimming cost V 6 bases and J 8 bases; bases outside gene matches: 8. The CDR3 is made up of 15 amino acids. DNA of the CDR3: TGTGCCAGCAGGCCTAGCGGGAGGGCCTTAGATGAGCAGTTCTTC. Its protein is CASRPSGRALDEQFF. The variable domain in full, completed from reference TRBV28 and TRBJ2-1, reads DVKVTQSSRYLVKRTGEKVFLECVQDMDHENMFWYRQDPGLGLRLIYFSYDVKMKEKGDIPEGYSVSREKKERFSLILESASTNQTSMYLCASRPSGRALDEQFFGPGTRLTVL.

V usage is TRBV2 and J usage is TRBJ2-1; perhaps TRBD2 as D (6 bases). The CDR3 is 16 amino acids. Germline V lookup: CDR1 SNHLY, CDR2 FYNNEI. V shed 3 bases and J shed 2 bases, with 14 bases lying between them. CDR3 DNA sequence: TGTGCCAGCAGTGAGTTGGGGACTGAAACCTACAATGAGCAGTTCTTC. This translates into CASSELGTETYNEQFF.